The present TCR beta chain was sequenced within a study of cytomegalovirus exposure and HLA in healthy donors. Per the germline V gene, CDR1 is SQVTM and CDR2 is ANQGSEA. V was pared by 7 bases and J by 7 bases, with 5 bases of the junction left unmatched. The CDR3 loop spans 12 amino acids. The study ran its PCR with 60 Vbeta and 13 Jbeta primers. The repertoire was sequenced with immunoSEQ multiplex PCR; TCRdb's copy has only in-frame clones and lacks some. The table records 100,000 or so clones, 65% to 75% of them present only once. Study observations and caveats: In vitro testing confirmed three CMV-associated chains as specific for CMV antigens. For most TCR beta V segments, an earlier analysis put the productive rate at about 90% or about 30% of the time. When a later analysis was performed, an Asian-associated ancestry cluster reportedly had fewer N-insertions than the roughly 730-donor mean.

To note about this clone: Its target is unknown.

Sequencing was performed on PBMCs. This sequence joins TRBV29-1 and TRBJ2-2, with 8 bases identical to TRBD2. The clonotype comes from a woman aged 18-35 years in good health and CMV-seropositive. The CDR3 region is CSAHRGGGELFF. CDR3 sequence (DNA): TGCAGCGCTCATCGGGGGGGCGGGGAGCTGTTTTTT.